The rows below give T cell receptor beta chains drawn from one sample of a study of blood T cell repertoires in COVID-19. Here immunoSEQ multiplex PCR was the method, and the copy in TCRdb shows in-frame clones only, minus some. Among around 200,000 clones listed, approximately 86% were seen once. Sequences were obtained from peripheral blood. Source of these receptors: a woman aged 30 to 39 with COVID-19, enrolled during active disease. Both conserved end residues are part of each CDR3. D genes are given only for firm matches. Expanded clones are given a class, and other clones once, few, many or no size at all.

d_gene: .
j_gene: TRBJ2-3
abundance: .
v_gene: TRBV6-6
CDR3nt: TGTGCCAGCAGCCGCGTACAGGGGGGAGGGACAGATACGCAGTATTTT
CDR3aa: CASSRVQGGGTDTQYF

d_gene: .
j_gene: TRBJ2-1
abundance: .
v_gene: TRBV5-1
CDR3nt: TGCGCCAGCAGCTTGGCGGCGGGAAAAGGCAATGAGCAGTTCTTC
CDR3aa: CASSLAAGKGNEQFF

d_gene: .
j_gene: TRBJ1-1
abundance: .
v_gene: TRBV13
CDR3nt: TGTGCCAGCCGGATAGGCGGGGGCACTGAAGCTTTCTTT
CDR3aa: CASRIGGGTEAFF

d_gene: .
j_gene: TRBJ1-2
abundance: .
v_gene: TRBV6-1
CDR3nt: TGTGCCAGCAGTGATAGTTGGGACCGGGGGGCGCATGGCTACACCTTC
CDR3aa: CASSDSWDRGAHGYTF

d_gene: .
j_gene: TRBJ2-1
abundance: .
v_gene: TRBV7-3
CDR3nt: TGTGCCAGCAGCTTAACGTGGGCCAGCTACAATGAGCAGTTCTTC
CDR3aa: CASSLTWASYNEQFF

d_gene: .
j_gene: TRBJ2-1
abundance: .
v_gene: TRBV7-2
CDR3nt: TGTGCCAGCAGCTTAGCCGGGAGCCACAATGAGCAGTTCTTC
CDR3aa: CASSLAGSHNEQFF

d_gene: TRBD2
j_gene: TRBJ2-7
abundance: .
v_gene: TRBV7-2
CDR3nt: TGTGCCAGCAGCTACCGGACTAGCGGGGGGATCGCGTACGAGCAGTACTTC
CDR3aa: CASSYRTSGGIAYEQYF

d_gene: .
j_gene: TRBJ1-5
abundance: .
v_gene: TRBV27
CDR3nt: TGTGCCAGCAGTTTATACAGGGTCGGGCAGCCCCAGCATTTT
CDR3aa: CASSLYRVGQPQHF

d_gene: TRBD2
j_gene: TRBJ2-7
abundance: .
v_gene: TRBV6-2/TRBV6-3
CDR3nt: TGTGCCAGCAGTTACGGGACTAGCTCGCGAGAGCAGTACTTC
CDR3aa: CASSYGTSSREQYF

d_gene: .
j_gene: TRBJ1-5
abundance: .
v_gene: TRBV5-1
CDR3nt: TGCGCCAGCAGCTTGGACGGGACAAGTAACCAGCCCCAGCATTTT
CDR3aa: CASSLDGTSNQPQHF

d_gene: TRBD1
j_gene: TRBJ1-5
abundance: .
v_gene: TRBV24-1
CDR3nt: TGTGCCACCAGTGAGACCAGGGGGCTGGGCAATCAGCCCCAGCATTTT
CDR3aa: CATSETRGLGNQPQHF

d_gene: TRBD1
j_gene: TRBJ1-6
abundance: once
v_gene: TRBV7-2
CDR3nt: TGTGCCAGCAGGACAGGGGAGGGAATGAATTCACCCCTCCACTTT
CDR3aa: CASRTGEGMNSPLHF

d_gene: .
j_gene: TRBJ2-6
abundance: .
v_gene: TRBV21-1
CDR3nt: TGTGCCAGCAGCAAGGGGCAGGGTGGTGGTGGGGCCAACGTCCTGACTTTC
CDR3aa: CASSKGQGGGGANVLTF

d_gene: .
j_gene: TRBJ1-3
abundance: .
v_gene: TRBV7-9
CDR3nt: TGTGCCAGCAGCTCAGCCGGGACTTCTGGAAACACCATATATTTT
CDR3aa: CASSSAGTSGNTIYF

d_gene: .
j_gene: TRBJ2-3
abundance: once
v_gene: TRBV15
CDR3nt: TGTGCCACCAGCAGAGAGTACGGGAGCACAGATACGCAGTATTTT
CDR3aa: CATSREYGSTDTQYF

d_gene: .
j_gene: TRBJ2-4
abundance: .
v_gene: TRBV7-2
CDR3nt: TGTGCCAGCAGCTGGGAGGGGGATCTCCTAGCCAAAAACATTCAGTACTTC
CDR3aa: CASSWEGDLLAKNIQYF

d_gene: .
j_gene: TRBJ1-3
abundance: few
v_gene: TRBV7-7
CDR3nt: TGTGCCAGCAGCTTAGGAGCGCTCCCTGGAAACACCATATATTTT
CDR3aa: CASSLGALPGNTIYF

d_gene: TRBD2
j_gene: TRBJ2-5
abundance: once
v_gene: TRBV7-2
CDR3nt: TGTGCCAGCAGCTTTCGCGGGACTAGCGGGAGTCAAGAGACCCAGTACTTC
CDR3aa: CASSFRGTSGSQETQYF

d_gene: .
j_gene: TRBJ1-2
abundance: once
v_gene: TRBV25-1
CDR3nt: TGTGCCAGCAGTGAAAAACCTCCGGGTGGCTACACCTTC
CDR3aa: CASSEKPPGGYTF

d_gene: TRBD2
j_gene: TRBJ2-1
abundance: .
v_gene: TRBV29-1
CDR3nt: TGCAGCGTTGGCCTAGCGGGAGACCACAATGAGCAGTTCTTC
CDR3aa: CSVGLAGDHNEQFF